This T cell receptor beta chain originates from a study of T-cell reconstitution after alpha-beta-depleted transplantation in children. Using unique molecular identifiers, the investigators prepared the TCRbeta library. TCRdb used MiXCR to reprocess the PCR reads, holding one entry per CDR3 protein. Of roughly 340,000 distinct CDR3 sequences in the sample, around 16% are singletons; the top ten hold just over 40%. The V gene end was trimmed by 6 bases and the J gene end by 2 bases; junction bases not matched to a gene: 8. The CDR3 has 14 amino acids. CDR1 is SQVTM and CDR2 is ANQGSEA in the germline V gene.

The sequence was obtained from a male patient aged 2-10 years who had a stem cell transplant for acute lymphoblastic leukemia, so the T cells may come from the graft donor. Sequenced here: PBMCs, mostly from graft donor cells, sampled 360 days after TCRalphabeta/CD19-depleted stem cell transplant. This chain connects TRBV29-1 to TRBJ2-3; 7 bases match TRBD1. As DNA, the CDR3 is TGCAGCGTATCCGGGACAGCAATCACAGATACGCAGTATTTT. Translated, it gives CSVSGTAITDTQYF.